This TCR beta chain was recovered during a study of somatic mutations in cytotoxic T cells in rheumatoid arthritis. Study-wide results and limits: Of more than 60 patients, 8 or 9 had a largest CD8+ clone that exceeded 20% of CD8+ cells.

This clone occurred once. Its antigen remains unknown. CDR1 is MNHEY, CDR2 SMNVEV, per germline (reference sequence). The germline V and J ends were trimmed by 3 bases and 0 bases, with 7 bases remaining between them. This CDR3 comprises 14 residues. Profiled with immunoSEQ multiplex PCR; TCRdb holds only in-frame clones, not every one. The table has about 6,700 clones, approximately 77% seen once. Material for sequencing was CD8+ T cells sorted from blood. The origin of this receptor is a woman aged 60-75 years in good health. The J gene is TRBJ2-3, the V gene TRBV27, with D tentatively TRBD1 (5 bases). The CDR3 here is CASSFGASTDTQYF. The CDR3 nucleotides read TGTGCCAGCAGTTTTGGGGCTAGCACAGATACGCAGTATTTT.